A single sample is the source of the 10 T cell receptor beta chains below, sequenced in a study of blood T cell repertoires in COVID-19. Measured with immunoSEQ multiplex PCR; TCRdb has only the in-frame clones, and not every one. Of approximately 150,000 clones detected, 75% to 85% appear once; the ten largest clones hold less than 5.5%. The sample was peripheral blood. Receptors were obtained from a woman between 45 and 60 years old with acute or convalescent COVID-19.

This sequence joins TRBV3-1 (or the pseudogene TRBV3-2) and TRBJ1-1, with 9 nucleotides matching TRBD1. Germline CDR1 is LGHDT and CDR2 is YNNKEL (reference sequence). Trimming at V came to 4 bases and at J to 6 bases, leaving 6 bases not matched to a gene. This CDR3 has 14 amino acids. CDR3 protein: CASSRDRDQSEAFF. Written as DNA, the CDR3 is TGTGCCAGCAGCCGGGACAGGGACCAGTCTGAAGCTTTCTTT.

The CDR3 DNA is TGCGCCAGCAGCCAAGATGCCCGGCAGGGGGCGGTCTATGGCTACACCTTC. As protein: CASSQDARQGAVYGYTF. This rearrangement joins TRBV4-3 to TRBJ1-2; TRBD1 agrees at 8 bases. From germline, CDR1 is LGHNA and CDR2 YSLEER. This CDR3 is 17 amino acids long. With V trimmed by 0 bases and J by 4 bases, 10 bases remained unmatched.

CDR3 loop: CASSAYGTGDQPQHF. DNA for the CDR3: TGTGCCAGCAGCGCATACGGGACAGGAGATCAGCCCCAGCATTTT. The rearrangement joins TRBV7-9 to TRBJ1-5; 8 bases align to TRBD1. Unmatched junction bases numbered 8, after V lost 5 bases and J lost 5 bases. Germline CDR1 SEHNR, CDR2 FQNEAQ (reference sequence). CDR3 size: 15 residues.

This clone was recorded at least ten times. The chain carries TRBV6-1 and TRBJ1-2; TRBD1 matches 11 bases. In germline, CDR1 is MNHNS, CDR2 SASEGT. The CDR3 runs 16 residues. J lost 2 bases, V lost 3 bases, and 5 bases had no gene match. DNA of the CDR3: TGTGCCAGCAGTGACGGACAGGGGGCAGGAAACTATGGCTACACCTTC. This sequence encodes CASSDGQGAGNYGYTF.

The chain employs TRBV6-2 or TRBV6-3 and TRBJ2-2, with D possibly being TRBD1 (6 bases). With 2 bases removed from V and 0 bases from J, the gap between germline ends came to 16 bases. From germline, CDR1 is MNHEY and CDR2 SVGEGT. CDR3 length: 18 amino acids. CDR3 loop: CASSYETGLTTNTGELFF. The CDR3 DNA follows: TGTGCCAGCAGTTACGAAACAGGGCTAACTACGAACACCGGGGAGCTGTTTTTT.

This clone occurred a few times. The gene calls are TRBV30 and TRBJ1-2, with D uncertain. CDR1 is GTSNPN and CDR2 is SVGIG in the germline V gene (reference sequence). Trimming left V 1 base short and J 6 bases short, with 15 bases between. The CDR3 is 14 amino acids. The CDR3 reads CAWSGEFLVDGYTF. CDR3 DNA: TGTGCCTGGAGTGGAGAGTTTTTGGTCGATGGCTACACCTTC.

DNA for the CDR3: TGTGCCAGCAGCTCTCCCGGGACAGACAATCAGCCCCAGCATTTT. The encoded protein is CASSSPGTDNQPQHF. The chain recombines TRBV7-9 with TRBJ1-5, with 7 nucleotides matching TRBD1. The CDR3 extends over 15 amino acids. Germline values: CDR1 SEHNR, CDR2 FQNEAQ (reference sequence). V shed 4 bases, J shed 3 bases, and the junction held 6 bases outside the gene matches.

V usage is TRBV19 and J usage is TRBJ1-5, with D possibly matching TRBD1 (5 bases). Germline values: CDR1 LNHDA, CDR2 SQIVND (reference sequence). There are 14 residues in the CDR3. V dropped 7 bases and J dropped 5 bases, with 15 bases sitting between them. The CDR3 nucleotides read TGTGCCAGTAAAGACAGAGCCTTGGATCAGCCCCAGCATTTT. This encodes CASKDRALDQPQHF.

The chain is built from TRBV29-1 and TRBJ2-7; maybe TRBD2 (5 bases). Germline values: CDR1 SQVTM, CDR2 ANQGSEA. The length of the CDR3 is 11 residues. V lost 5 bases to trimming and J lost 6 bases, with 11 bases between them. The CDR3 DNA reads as TGCAGCGTTCAGGACTTGGGCGAGCAGTACTTC. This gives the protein CSVQDLGEQYF.

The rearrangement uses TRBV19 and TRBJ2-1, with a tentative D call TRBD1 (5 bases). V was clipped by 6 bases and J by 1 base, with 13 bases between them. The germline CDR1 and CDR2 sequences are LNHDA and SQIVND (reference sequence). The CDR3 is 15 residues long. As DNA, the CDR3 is TGTGCCAGTAGGGAGACAGTAATGTCCTACAATGAGCAGTTCTTC. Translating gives CASRETVMSYNEQFF.